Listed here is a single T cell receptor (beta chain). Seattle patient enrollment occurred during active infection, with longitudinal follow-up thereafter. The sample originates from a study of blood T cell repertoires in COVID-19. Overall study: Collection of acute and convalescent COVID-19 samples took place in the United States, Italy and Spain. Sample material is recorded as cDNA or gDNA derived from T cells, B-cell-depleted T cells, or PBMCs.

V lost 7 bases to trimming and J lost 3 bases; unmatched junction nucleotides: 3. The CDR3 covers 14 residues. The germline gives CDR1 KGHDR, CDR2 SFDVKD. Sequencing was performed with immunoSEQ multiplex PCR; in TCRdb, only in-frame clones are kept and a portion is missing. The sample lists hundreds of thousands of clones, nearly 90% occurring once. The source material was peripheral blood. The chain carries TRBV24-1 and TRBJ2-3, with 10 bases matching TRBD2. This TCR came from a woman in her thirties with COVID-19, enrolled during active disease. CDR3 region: CATSGLAETDTQYF. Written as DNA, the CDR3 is TGTGCCACCAGCGGACTAGCGGAGACAGATACGCAGTATTTT.